This TCR beta chain was identified during a study of post-analysis software for immune sequencing data. In germline, CDR1 is MNHEY, CDR2 SVGEGT. The CDR3 has 13 residues. Worth noting for this clonotype: Its antigen is currently unknown.

Points from the study as a whole: TRBV5-6, TRBV5-1 and TRBV20-1 were among four or five TRBV segments more frequent in patients than controls.

Unique molecular identifiers tagged the TCR beta cDNA libraries. TCRdb processed the PCR reads anew with MiXCR; each CDR3 protein has one entry. The sample shows about 800,000 distinct CDR3 sequences, just under 30% of them seen only once. The sequence came from a girl between 10 and 17 years old with multiple sclerosis. Sequenced: blood. V usage is TRBV6-2 or TRBV6-3 and J usage is TRBJ2-5; 7 bases line up with TRBD1. The tail of the sequence fits TRBJ2-7 better, so the J call may be wrong. CDR3 in DNA: TGTGCCAGCAAGAGGGACAGTCCCTCCGAGCAGTACTTC. Translating it yields CASKRDSPSEQYF.